A single sample gave rise to the 20 T cell receptor beta chains below, sequenced in a study of blood T cell repertoires in COVID-19. Clones were read by immunoSEQ multiplex PCR, and TCRdb kept only the in-frame ones, dropping some. The data contain about 16,000 clones, approximately 90% of them singletons. Sample: peripheral blood. The receptors shown here come from a man aged 60-69 years with active COVID-19.

The chain has TRBV28 and TRBJ2-3, with 10 bases lining up with TRBD2. From germline, CDR1 is MDHEN and CDR2 SYDVKM. Trimming cost V 9 bases and J 2 bases; bases outside gene matches: 11. This CDR3 has 16 amino acids. CDR3 DNA: TGTGCCAGGGGTGGGGCTAGCGGGGGAACCACAGATACGCAGTATTTT. Translating gives CARGGASGGTTDTQYF.

The chain couples TRBV5-4 to TRBJ2-2; a weak D match, TRBD2 (6 bases). Germline V CDR1 and CDR2: SGHNT, YYREEE (reference sequence). The length of the CDR3 is 16 residues. V was cut by 4 bases and J by 6 bases, with 19 bases left in between. CDR3 loop: CASSRVGLGGAGELFF. The CDR3 DNA sequence: TGTGCCAGCAGCAGGGTGGGTCTTGGAGGGGCCGGGGAGCTGTTTTTT. Complete variable domain (other parts from reference TRBV5-4 and TRBJ2-2): ETGVTQSPTHLIKTRGQQVTLRCSSQSGHNTVSWYQQALGQGPQFIFQYYREEENGRGNFPPRFSGLQFPNYSSELNVNALELDDSALYLCASSRVGLGGAGELFFGEGSRLTVL.

This chain links TRBV14 with TRBJ1-3; unclear D gene. This CDR3 has 14 amino acids. CDR1 is SGHDN and CDR2 is FVKESK in the germline V gene. The V end was cut by 0 bases, the J end by 7 bases, with 10 bases between. CDR3 sequence reads: CASSQDGGRNTIYF. Here the CDR3 DNA reads TGTGCCAGCAGCCAAGATGGCGGCCGGAACACCATATATTTT.

The CDR3 here is CASSFPSGGRNEQFF. The DNA for the CDR3 is TGTGCCAGCAGTTTCCCTAGCGGGGGTAGGAATGAGCAGTTCTTC. The chain carries TRBV28 and TRBJ2-1, with 10 bases matching TRBD2. Germline V lookup: CDR1 MDHEN, CDR2 SYDVKM. The length of the CDR3 is 15 residues. V was clipped by 3 bases and J by 7 bases; unmatched bases: 6.

V and J are TRBV6-5 and TRBJ2-7; 7 bases line up with TRBD1. Germline trimming cut 7 bases from V and 0 bases from J; bases unmatched to any gene: 9. The CDR3 covers 15 residues. CDR1 and CDR2 (germline): MNHEY, SVGAGI. The CDR3 region has the DNA TGTGCCAGCACCCTCCGACAGGGCCTCTCCTACGAGCAGTACTTC. This codes for CASTLRQGLSYEQYF.

J is TRBJ2-5 and V is TRBV7-9; D might be TRBD1 (5 bases). Germline CDR1 is SEHNR and CDR2 is FQNEAQ (reference sequence). Trimming cost V 3 bases and J 3 bases, with 8 bases left between them. The CDR3 spans 13 residues. CDR3 residues: CASSFRDKETQYF. The CDR3 bases are TGTGCCAGCAGCTTCAGGGATAAAGAGACCCAGTACTTC.

The chain uses TRBV3-1 (or the pseudogene TRBV3-2) and TRBJ2-2, with 14 bases lining up with TRBD2. The CDR3 has 15 residues. Germline loops: CDR1 LGHDT, CDR2 YNNKEL (reference sequence). The V and J ends lost 4 bases and 6 bases, in that order; junction bases with no gene match: 1. The CDR3: CASSPGLAGAGELFF. The CDR3, as DNA: TGTGCCAGCAGCCCGGGACTAGCGGGGGCCGGGGAGCTGTTTTTT.

This chain uses TRBV7-2 with TRBJ1-1; no clear D gene. The germline V gene encodes CDR1 SGHTA and CDR2 FQGNSA. V gave up 2 bases and J gave up 11 bases, with 15 bases separating them. There are 13 residues in the CDR3. CDR3 sequence reads: CASSLFVSPPAFF. The DNA of the CDR3 is TGTGCCAGCAGCTTATTTGTATCCCCTCCCGCTTTCTTT.

The chain links TRBV7-3 to TRBJ2-2; D call uncertain. Trimming stripped 5 bases from V and 5 bases from J, with 9 bases between. The CDR3 loop spans 13 amino acids. Germline V gene data show CDR1 as SGHTA and CDR2 as FQGTGA. In nucleotides, the CDR3 is TGTGCCAGCAGCCCTCACATGACCGGGGAGCTGTTTTTT. Its translation is CASSPHMTGELFF.

The V call is TRBV14, the J call TRBJ1-2; 7 nucleotides agree with TRBD1. Germline lookup yields CDR1 SGHDN and CDR2 FVKESK. The CDR3 is made up of 15 amino acids. After removal of 3 bases from V and 6 bases from J, the junction contained 10 bases not matched to a gene. DNA of the CDR3: TGTGCCAGCAGCCACGTGACAGGGAGTGCAAATGGCTACACCTTC. Translating gives CASSHVTGSANGYTF.

CDR3 in amino acids: CASSPDRPYGYTF. CDR3 in DNA: TGCGCCAGCAGCCCGGACAGGCCGTATGGCTACACCTTC. The chain carries TRBV5-1 and TRBJ1-2; 7 bases map to TRBD1. Germline trimming cut 4 bases from V and 5 bases from J; bases unmatched to any gene: 5. This CDR3 has 13 residues. CDR1 SGHRS and CDR2 YFSETQ come from the germline V gene.

V usage is TRBV4-1 and J usage is TRBJ2-1; 13 nucleotides line up with TRBD2. The J segment lost 0 bases and the V segment lost 1 base, leaving 12 bases of the junction unmatched. This CDR3 has 21 amino acids. Germline loops: CDR1 MGHRA, CDR2 YSYEKL. CDR3 coding DNA: TGCGCCAGCAGCCAAGCAGGATCGACTAGCGGGGGGAAGAGCTCCTACAATGAGCAGTTCTTC. Translating gives CASSQAGSTSGGKSSYNEQFF.

This chain links TRBV3-1 (or the pseudogene TRBV3-2) with TRBJ2-1; D is unclear. Germline V gives CDR1 LGHDT, CDR2 YNNKEL (reference sequence). CDR3 length equals 16 residues. Trimming shortened V by 4 bases and J by 0 bases, and 13 bases separated the two germline ends. The CDR3 DNA reads TGTGCCAGCAGCCGCCTGAGGAGCGCCTCCTACAATGAGCAGTTCTTC. Protein sequence: CASSRLRSASYNEQFF.

This clone was seen a single time. This chain links TRBV19 with TRBJ2-4; D is possibly TRBD1 (6 bases). The V end was cut by 5 bases, the J end by 0 bases, with 14 bases between. The germline gives CDR1 LNHDA, CDR2 SQIVND (reference sequence). This CDR3 spans 16 amino acids. CDR3 protein: CASSLGDTIAKNIQYF. The CDR3 DNA follows: TGTGCCAGTAGTCTCGGGGACACCATAGCCAAAAACATTCAGTACTTC.

V is TRBV5-1 and J is TRBJ2-1, with TRBD2 identical over 12 bases. The germline gives CDR1 SGHRS, CDR2 YFSETQ. Trimming took 4 bases from V and 7 from J; bases not matched to a gene: 6. The CDR3 is 15 residues long. This CDR3 is CASSQLAGGGNEQFF. The CDR3 DNA reads as TGCGCCAGCAGCCAACTAGCGGGGGGTGGTAATGAGCAGTTCTTC.

This chain uses TRBV30 with TRBJ2-4; 7 bases line up with TRBD2. V was pared by 5 bases and J by 8 bases, with 9 bases of the junction left unmatched. This CDR3 contains 13 residues. CDR1 is GTSNPN, CDR2 SVGIG, per germline (reference sequence). The CDR3 sequence: CAWLRREWDIQYF. Here the CDR3 DNA reads TGTGCCTGGCTCCGGCGGGAGTGGGACATTCAGTACTTC.

The chain uses TRBV6-5 and TRBJ1-2, with D unresolved. The CDR3 runs to 12 residues. Germline V gene sequence: CDR1 MNHEY, CDR2 SVGAGI. The V and J ends lost 6 bases and 7 bases respectively, with 12 bases between them. Here the CDR3 reads CASSQSSGGYTF. CDR3 sequence (DNA): TGTGCCAGCAGCCAATCCAGCGGTGGCTACACCTTC.

This clone has a handful of counts. The chain couples TRBV6-5 to TRBJ2-7, with 10 positions matching TRBD2. The V segment lost 0 bases and the J segment 4 bases; nucleotides outside the gene matches: 6. The CDR3 totals 16 residues. CDR1 is MNHEY and CDR2 is SVGAGI in the germline V gene. The CDR3 is CASSYSRSAGGYEQYF. The CDR3 bases are TGTGCCAGCAGTTACTCTAGGTCAGCGGGGGGGTACGAGCAGTACTTC.

The chain has TRBV6-1 and TRBJ1-4, with 11 bases lining up with TRBD1. The length of the CDR3 is 15 residues. The V and J ends lost 1 base and 7 bases, in that order; junction bases with no gene match: 2. Germline CDR1 and CDR2: MNHNS and SASEGT. CDR3 in DNA: TGTGCCAGCAGTGAAGGAGGACAGGGGGCTGAAAAACTGTTTTTT. Its protein product is CASSEGGQGAEKLFF.

V is TRBV27 and J is TRBJ2-1, with 9 bases matching TRBD2. Unmatched junction bases numbered 11, after V lost 1 base and J lost 4 bases. The CDR3 runs 18 residues. CDR1 MNHEY and CDR2 SMNVEV come from the germline V gene (reference sequence). The CDR3: CASSLWTSGGILYNEQFF. CDR3 sequence (DNA): TGTGCCAGCAGTTTATGGACCAGCGGGGGGATTCTATACAATGAGCAGTTCTTC.